The entry that follows covers one T cell receptor (beta chain) sequence. No antigen is known for it. One junction end does not reproduce the germline sequence, and a read error may be involved. For TCR beta, libraries came from iRepertoire HTBI primers and Arm-PCR of CDR3 regions. Per the authors' pipeline: Sample data revealed roughly 62 TRBV and 14 TRBJ segments. In TCRdb, the multiplex PCR reads were re-called with MiXCR into one record per CDR3 protein. These V and J calls derive from TCRdb rather than the authors' analysis. The sample yields about 540,000 distinct CDR3 sequences, roughly 13% seen once. These data are taken from a study of regulatory T cells in long-lasting Graves disease. Overall study context: Antithyroid drug intake by newly diagnosed Graves' patients had lasted under 3 months. Study observations and caveats: Favored gene segments in persistent disease were TRBV28, TRBJ1-2 and TRBJ2-5.

Indicated time point: newly diagnosed GD, antithyroid drugs for less than 3 months. Construction of the TCR library relied on RNA isolated from PBMCs. The CDR3 contains 15 residues. The germline CDR1 and CDR2 sequences are MNHNS and SASEGT. Separately, the same data were catalogued under a study of T cells in Graves' hyperthyroidism and ophthalmopathy. Turning to that study: Those with hyperthyroidism were 18 to 65 years old, newly diagnosed, and ill for under 2 months.

This TCR derives from a man aged 25 to 45 with Graves disease. The chain carries TRBV6-1 and TRBJ1-1, with D tentatively TRBD1 (6 bases). The sample in question was peripheral blood mononuclear cells (PBMCs), obtained at new diagnosis, from a patient treated with antithyroid drugs. CDR3: CTSSRTGRVNTEAFF. For the CDR3, the DNA is TGTACCAGCAGCCGTACAGGGAGGGTGAACACTGAAGCTTTCTTT.